One sample yielded the 21 T cell receptor beta chains listed below, sequenced in a study of cytomegalovirus exposure and HLA in healthy donors. Researchers ran the PCR with 60 Vbeta and 13 Jbeta primers. Sequenced by immunoSEQ multiplex PCR; TCRdb stores in-frame clones only, minus some. The sample lists around 250,000 clones, over 70% seen once, with less than 9% in the top ten. The sequencing input was PBMCs. These receptors came from a woman aged 55-75 years in good health and CMV-seropositive.

The chain carries TRBV11-2 and TRBJ1-2; the match to TRBD1 covers 9 bases. The germline V gene encodes CDR1 SGHAT and CDR2 FQNNGV. J lost 6 bases, V lost 5 bases, and 13 bases had no gene match. CDR3 length: 16 amino acids. In nucleotides, the CDR3 is TGTGCCAGCAGCCCTCTAACCGGGACAGGGTTCGATGGCTACACCTTC. It codes for CASSPLTGTGFDGYTF.

The V call is TRBV7-9, the J call TRBJ1-1; 7 bases map to TRBD1. This CDR3 is 14 amino acids long. The J segment lost 4 bases and the V segment lost 5 bases, leaving 7 bases of the junction unmatched. CDR1 is SEHNR and CDR2 is FQNEAQ in the germline V gene (reference sequence). CDR3 in DNA: TGTGCCAGCAGCGCTGACAGGGTAAGCACTGAAGCTTTCTTT. Protein: CASSADRVSTEAFF.

The genes are TRBV7-2 and TRBJ2-1; TRBD1 matches 9 bases. With 5 bases clipped from V and 7 bases from J, the junction kept 12 bases outside the gene matches. This CDR3 region has 16 residues. Germline loops: CDR1 SGHTA, CDR2 FQGNSA. CDR3 DNA sequence: TGTGCCAGCAGCGCCCGCCCCGGGACAGGGAGGAATGAGCAGTTCTTC. It encodes CASSARPGTGRNEQFF.

The genes are TRBV28 and TRBJ2-5; tentatively, D is TRBD2 (7 bases). From germline, CDR1 is MDHEN and CDR2 SYDVKM. V was shortened by 2 bases and J by 5 bases, with 15 bases between the two germline ends. The CDR3 totals 15 residues. Here the CDR3 DNA reads TGTGCCAGCAGTTTAGCTAGCGGAGGGGGGGAGACCCAGTACTTC. Translation: CASSLASGGGETQYF.

V usage is TRBV15 and J usage is TRBJ2-3, with D unclear. Germline V gene sequence: CDR1 LNHNV, CDR2 YYDKDF (reference sequence). V lost 1 base to trimming and J lost 10 bases, with 12 bases between them. The CDR3 length is 13 residues. In nucleotides, the CDR3 is TGTGCCACCAGCAGAGGCGAGACGCGGCCGCAGTATTTT. This encodes CATSRGETRPQYF.

The chain is built from TRBV5-8 and TRBJ2-1, with 7 bases matching TRBD2. V gave up 6 bases and J gave up 5 bases; unmatched junction bases: 8. The length of the CDR3 is 14 residues. Germline lookup yields CDR1 SGHTS and CDR2 YDEGEE. The CDR3: CASNRAGVHNEQFF. The DNA of the CDR3 is TGTGCCAGCAACCGCGCGGGAGTACACAATGAGCAGTTCTTC.

The rearrangement links TRBV19 to TRBJ2-2; TRBD1 matches at 8 bases. The germline CDR1 and CDR2 sequences are LNHDA and SQIVND (reference sequence). The V segment lost 9 bases and the J segment 2 bases; nucleotides outside the gene matches: 14. The CDR3 contains 17 residues. CDR3 in DNA: TGTGCCAGCCTCTATCCCCCGACAGGGGCAAACACCGGGGAGCTGTTTTTT. It translates to CASLYPPTGANTGELFF.

This sequence joins TRBV15 and TRBJ1-1; D possibly corresponds to TRBD1 (6 bases). V lost 6 bases and J lost 3, with 11 bases in between. This CDR3 contains 13 residues. CDR1 is LNHNV and CDR2 is YYDKDF in the germline V gene (reference sequence). The CDR3 DNA is TGTGCCACCAGGGTACAGGGAGACACTGAAGCTTTCTTT. Protein sequence: CATRVQGDTEAFF. Full variable domain (rest looked up from reference TRBV15 and TRBJ1-1): DAMVIQNPRYQVTQFGKPVTLSCSQTLNHNVMYWYQQKSSQAPKLLFHYYDKDFNNEADTPDNFQSRRPNTSFCFLDIRSPGLGDTAMYLCATRVQGDTEAFFGQGTRLTVV.

This clone came up a few times. V gene TRBV15 combines with J gene TRBJ2-7; maybe TRBD2 (5 bases). This CDR3 comprises 15 residues. Trimming left V 0 bases short and J 4 bases short, with 13 bases between. Per germline, CDR1 LNHNV and CDR2 YYDKDF (reference sequence). CDR3 protein: CATSRDSPGLYEQYF. The CDR3 nucleotides are TGTGCCACCAGCAGAGACTCCCCAGGACTTTACGAGCAGTACTTC. Supplemented by reference TRBV15 and TRBJ2-7, the full variable domain reads DAMVIQNPRYQVTQFGKPVTLSCSQTLNHNVMYWYQQKSSQAPKLLFHYYDKDFNNEADTPDNFQSRRPNTSFCFLDIRSPGLGDTAMYLCATSRDSPGLYEQYFGPGTRLTVT.

The rearrangement joins TRBV19 to TRBJ2-7; 11 positions agree with TRBD1. Trimming took 4 bases from V and 4 from J; bases not matched to a gene: 6. Germline assignment: CDR1 LNHDA and CDR2 SQIVND (reference sequence). The CDR3 loop spans 15 amino acids. CDR3 sequence (DNA): TGTGCCAGTAGTACCTCCGGGACAGGGGGGTACGAGCAGTACTTC. Its protein product is CASSTSGTGGYEQYF.

The V and J genes are TRBV5-1 and TRBJ1-1; D not resolved. Germline assignment: CDR1 SGHRS and CDR2 YFSETQ. CDR3 length: 15 residues. Trimming stripped 0 bases from V and 1 base from J, with 10 bases between. The CDR3 coding sequence is TGCGCCAGCAGCTTGGAGCCCCACTCGAACACTGAAGCTTTCTTT. The encoded protein is CASSLEPHSNTEAFF.

In this sample, this clone turned up a few times. V and J are TRBV7-2 and TRBJ2-7; 8 bases align to TRBD2. CDR3 length: 14 residues. Germline V CDR1 and CDR2: SGHTA, FQGNSA. The V and J ends lost 3 bases and 3 bases, in that order; junction bases with no gene match: 4. CDR3 in DNA: TGTGCCAGCAGCTTTTCAACTAGCGGCTACGAGCAGTACTTC. Translation: CASSFSTSGYEQYF.

This chain connects TRBV2 to TRBJ1-2, with TRBD1 identical over 9 bases. This CDR3 is built from 13 residues. After removal of 6 bases from V and 4 bases from J, the junction contained 3 bases not matched to a gene. Germline V gives CDR1 SNHLY, CDR2 FYNNEI. In DNA, the CDR3 is TGTGCCAGCAGGTTACAGGGGGCCTATGGCTACACCTTC. Translation: CASRLQGAYGYTF.

This sequence joins TRBV9 and TRBJ2-3, with TRBD2 as a possible D gene (6 bases). The CDR3 is 15 residues long. Deletions cut 0 bases from V and 4 bases from J, with 12 bases between. Germline assignment: CDR1 SGDLS and CDR2 YYNGEE. CDR3 residues: CASSVGGKRADTQYF. In DNA form, the CDR3 reads TGTGCCAGCAGCGTAGGTGGGAAGCGGGCAGATACGCAGTATTTT.

The V and J genes are TRBV5-1 and TRBJ1-1, with 9 bases aligning to TRBD1. From germline, CDR1 is SGHRS and CDR2 YFSETQ. After removal of 2 bases from V and 2 bases from J, the junction contained 7 bases not matched to a gene. The CDR3 loop spans 16 amino acids. As DNA, the CDR3 is TGCGCCAGCAGCTTTACAGGGGGCACTGTAAACACTGAAGCTTTCTTT. The encoded protein is CASSFTGGTVNTEAFF.

V gene TRBV6-5 combines with J gene TRBJ1-2; 7 bases align to TRBD1. This CDR3 has 13 amino acids. The junction had 3 bases not matched to a gene; V was cut back by 4 bases and J by 4 bases. Germline lookup yields CDR1 MNHEY and CDR2 SVGAGI. CDR3 DNA: TGTGCCAGCAGTTCGACAGGGCTCTATGGCTACACCTTC. It codes for CASSSTGLYGYTF.

The chain has TRBV7-9 and TRBJ1-2; the D gene is possibly TRBD1 (5 bases). Germline V lookup: CDR1 SEHNR, CDR2 FQNEAQ (reference sequence). V lost 1 base to trimming and J lost 4 bases, with 7 bases between them. The CDR3 runs 13 residues. This CDR3 reads CASSLGTSYGYTF. The CDR3 DNA follows: TGTGCCAGCAGCTTAGGGACAAGCTATGGCTACACCTTC. Filled out from reference TRBV7-9 and TRBJ1-2, the complete variable domain reads DTGVSQNPRHKITKRGQNVTFRCDPISEHNRLYWYRQTLGQGPEFLTYFQNEAQLEKSRLLSDRFSAERPKGSFSTLEIQRTEQGDSAMYLCASSLGTSYGYTFGSGTRLTVV.

The rearrangement links TRBV5-4 to TRBJ2-4, with a weak D call TRBD2 (6 bases). The CDR3 is 14 residues long. Trimming pared 0 bases from V and 7 bases from J, leaving 11 bases between. CDR1 SGHNT and CDR2 YYREEE come from the germline V gene (reference sequence). CDR3 sequence (DNA): TGTGCCAGCAGCTTGGCCGGGGGAGGTAACATTCAGTACTTC. Amino acid sequence: CASSLAGGGNIQYF.

The chain is built from TRBV18 and TRBJ1-2, with D perhaps TRBD1 (6 bases). Trimming shortened V by 1 base and J by 4 bases, and 7 bases separated the two germline ends. In germline, CDR1 is KGHSH, CDR2 LQKENI. The CDR3 has 13 residues. CDR3 amino acids: CASSPLTGYGYTF. CDR3 nucleotides: TGTGCCAGCTCACCACTGACAGGCTATGGCTACACCTTC.

V is TRBV11-2 and J is TRBJ2-3; 10 positions agree with TRBD2. Germline-derived CDR1 and CDR2 are SGHAT and FQNNGV. The J segment lost 7 bases and the V segment lost 6 bases, leaving 7 bases of the junction unmatched. The CDR3 totals 14 residues. CDR3 in DNA: TGTGCCAGCAGTCCAGCGGGAGGGAGGCATACGCAGTATTTT. Translating gives CASSPAGGRHTQYF. Based on the CDR3 plus reference TRBV11-2 and TRBJ2-3, the full variable domain is EAGVAQSPRYKIIEKRQSVAFWCNPISGHATLYWYQQILGQGPKLLIQFQNNGVVDDSQLPKDRFSAERLKGVDSTLKIQPAKLEDSAVYLCASSPAGGRHTQYFGPGTRLTVL.

The chain recombines TRBV6-5 with TRBJ2-1, with 7 bases that match TRBD2. Unmatched junction bases numbered 7, after V lost 5 bases and J lost 9 bases. The CDR3 is made up of 13 amino acids. Germline V gene sequence: CDR1 MNHEY, CDR2 SVGAGI. The DNA of the CDR3 is TGTGCCAGCAGTGCTAGCGGAGCGACTGAGCAGTTCTTC. This sequence encodes CASSASGATEQFF.